This T cell receptor beta chain was sequenced in a study of control samples from healthy donors and cancer patients. The table came from immunoSEQ multiplex PCR; TCRdb's copy has only in-frame clones and leaves some out. The repertoire holds more than 65,000 clones, with 84% as singletons. The CDR3 covers 13 residues. V lost 1 base and J lost 8, with 11 bases in between. Germline CDR1 is LGHDT and CDR2 is YNNKEL (reference sequence). This sequence originates from a man aged 45-65 years in good health. Sequenced material: blood. This chain links TRBV3-1 (or the pseudogene TRBV3-2) with TRBJ1-1; no clear D. The CDR3 protein is CASSQAEIGEAFF. The CDR3 nucleotides read TGTGCCAGCAGCCAAGCGGAAATTGGGGAAGCTTTCTTT.